A selection of T cell receptor beta chains follows, all from one sample in a study of T-cell memory formation after mild COVID-19. TCRdb processed the 5' RACE reads anew with MiXCR; each CDR3 protein has one entry. The profile shows 500,000 to 550,000 distinct CDR3 sequences, roughly 21% of them singletons. The sequencing sample was made of PBMCs or a T cell subset sorted from them (not recorded which). The receptors here all came from an adult woman who had mild COVID-19 (a few samples of this study predate the infection). Cell type and time point are not known. CDR3s include the opening cysteine and the closing phenylalanine or tryptophan. The D gene is left open where the match is weak. Clone size is not always given. Where it is, it says once, few, many or a class for expanded clones.

clone size	D gene	V gene	J gene	CDR3 DNA	CDR3 protein
.	TRBD2	TRBV30	TRBJ2-3	TGTGCCTGGTCCGGCTGGACTAGCGGGGAAGAGGATACGCAGTATTTT	CAWSGWTSGEEDTQYF
.	.	TRBV5-1	TRBJ1-6	TGCGCCAGCAGCTTGGATGGGGCGGATTCACCCCTCCACTTT	CASSLDGADSPLHF
many	.	TRBV7-8	TRBJ1-2	TGTGCCAGCAGCTTAGATCTTTTGCGGGCCCACTCTAACTATGGCTACACCTTC	CASSLDLLRAHSNYGYTF
.	.	TRBV2	TRBJ2-5	TGTGCCAGCACAGTATTGAGTATTCAAGAGACCCAGTACTTC	CASTVLSIQETQYF
few	TRBD1	TRBV6-1	TRBJ2-7	TGTGCCAGCAGTATGACAGGGGGAACCCCCTCCTACGAGCAGTACTTC	CASSMTGGTPSYEQYF
.	.	TRBV2	TRBJ2-2	TGTGCCAGCAGTGCCGCCCGCACCGGGGAGCTGTTTTTT	CASSAARTGELFF
.	.	TRBV24-1	TRBJ2-3	TGTGCCACCAGTTTCTCGGATACGCAGTATTTT	CATSFSDTQYF
few	TRBD1	TRBV6-5	TRBJ2-7	TGTGCCAGCAGTTACTTTTTCTTCGGGGACAGCGTCTACGAGCAGTACTTC	CASSYFFFGDSVYEQYF
.	.	TRBV6-5	TRBJ2-7	TGTGCCAGCAGTTACGACGGGGCAGCCAACGAGCAGTACTTC	CASSYDGAANEQYF
.	TRBD2	TRBV7-9	TRBJ2-3	TGTGCCAGCGGAGGGACTAGCGGGATGGAGGGCACAGATACGCAGTATTTT	CASGGTSGMEGTDTQYF
few	.	TRBV11-3	TRBJ2-7	TGTGCCAGCAGCTTTTTAAGGGGGTCTCCTTCCTACGAGCAGTACTTC	CASSFLRGSPSYEQYF
many	.	TRBV12-3/TRBV12-4	TRBJ1-5	TGTGCCAGCAGTCTCATGGGGGACGGCAATCAGCCCCAGCATTTT	CASSLMGDGNQPQHF
.	.	TRBV19	TRBJ1-5	TGTGCCAGTAGTACCCCTGAGGGCGATCAGCCCCAGCATTTT	CASSTPEGDQPQHF
few	.	TRBV6-1	TRBJ1-5	TGTGCCAGCAGCGAGAAGATTGACAGCCCTTATCAGCCCCAGCATTTT	CASSEKIDSPYQPQHF
.	.	TRBV4-2	TRBJ2-5	TGTGCCAGCAGCCAAGATATCGGGCGGCCGGAGACCCAGTACTTC	CASSQDIGRPETQYF
.	.	TRBV3-1	TRBJ2-2	TGTGCCAGCAGCCAGGGGCGAATCGGGGAGCTGTTTTTT	CASSQGRIGELFF
.	.	TRBV3-1	TRBJ2-6	TGTGCCAGCAGCCAACAGGGGCGGACTGGGGCCAACGTCCTGACTTTC	CASSQQGRTGANVLTF
.	.	TRBV9	TRBJ2-7	TGTGCCAGCAGCGTAGCGACCACTTCCTACGAGCAGTACTTC	CASSVATTSYEQYF
many	.	TRBV4-2	TRBJ1-2	TGTGCCAGCAGCCAAGATCTAGCAGGATCCCCTAACTATGGCTACACCTTC	CASSQDLAGSPNYGYTF
.	TRBD1	TRBV29-1	TRBJ2-7	TGCAGCGTGCGCACAGGGGGCGAGCAGTACTTC	CSVRTGGEQYF
.	.	TRBV11-2	TRBJ2-3	TGTGCCAGCAGCCTTTTCGACCGGGACTCAAATACGCAGTATTTT	CASSLFDRDSNTQYF
many	.	TRBV29-1	TRBJ2-5	TGCAGCGTTGAAAAACCAGGGGATAGGGGAGAGACCCAGTACTTC	CSVEKPGDRGETQYF
few	.	TRBV11-3	TRBJ2-3	TGTGCCAGCAGCCCTCCCGGGAGCCAGAAGGGTTTGGATACGCAGTATTTT	CASSPPGSQKGLDTQYF
.	.	TRBV9	TRBJ2-2	TGTGCCAGCAGCGTGGTTCCGGAAACGAACACCGGGGAGCTGTTTTTT	CASSVVPETNTGELFF
many	.	TRBV7-6	TRBJ2-1	TGTGCCAGCAGCTCTTCTGGGGGAGAGCAGTTCTTC	CASSSSGGEQFF
few	.	TRBV7-2	TRBJ1-2	TGTGCCAGCAGCTCGCCCCTAAATCGTTATGGCTACACCTTC	CASSSPLNRYGYTF
many	.	TRBV5-4	TRBJ2-5	TGTGCCAGCAGCTACCCGGGGCTCGGAGGAGAGACCCAGTACTTC	CASSYPGLGGETQYF
few	TRBD2	TRBV10-3	TRBJ2-7	TGTGCCATCAAACCCGGGACTAGCGAACACGAGCAGTACTTC	CAIKPGTSEHEQYF
.	.	TRBV7-9	TRBJ1-1	TGTGCCAGCAGCTTCCCGGCCAACGGAGCTTTCTTT	CASSFPANGAFF